The subject of this entry is one T cell receptor beta chain. It has no known antigen specificity. No much larger clone exists at a distance of one base, and base qualities are not known. TCRbeta CDR3 regions were amplified from genomic DNA by means of the immunoSEQ Assay, a bias-controlled multiplex PCR. In the original analysis: The number of nucleated cells in each sample was estimated from the amplification of reference gene primers within the assay. To quantify the absolute abundance of each unique TCRbeta CDR3 rearrangement, sequence reads were collapsed and filtered. For each sample, productive Simpson clonality was calculated as the square root of Simpson's diversity index across productive rearrangements. The table comes from immuneACCESS by way of TCRdb, which keeps in-frame sequences with V and J called. Part of the clones is missing from these tables; in studies checked, under half for an unresolved V gene and the rest for unknown reasons. That table gives V, J and clone size, and the DNA gave D and trimming. In all, the sample holds some 200,000 clones, and approximately 80% of those were seen once. The ten top clones hold 12% of the sample.

The CDR3 numbers 13 residues from cysteine through phenylalanine. Only CDR3 DNA remains: 39 bases, in frame from the first base. V is trimmed back by 0 bases and J by 14 bases, and the junction contains 6 bases that no gene match accounts for. This entry comes from a study of blood T cell repertoires in COVID-19 (dated by TCRdb to 2019 to 2021). Regarding the complete study: The collaborator samples originated in the United States, Italy and Spain and spanned the acute and convalescent phases of COVID-19. The prospective study material was composed of cDNA or gDNA derived from T cells, B-cell-depleted T cells, or PBMCs. Samples were obtained from the ongoing ImmuneRACE study (first 160 participants) and from about 1,300 subjects provided by 6 global collaborators. A de-identified subject ID, COVID-19 status, age in years and sex were almost always included in the sample metadata. The dataset comprised deeply sampled blood TCRbeta repertoires from subjects exposed to, actively infected with, or recovered from COVID-19. HLA class I and class II types, where available, came from metadata supplied by the sample provider rather than from assay-based typing. The repertoires were made available in a free public database intended to serve as a resource for research on the immune response to SARS-CoV-2. Study-level results and caveats: Clinical and demographic metadata were provided uncurated, with the amount varying by source and participant.

Enrolling through a virtual design, the prospective study's participants ranged in age from roughly 18 to 95 years and lived across 24 United States geographic areas. To assign participants to cohorts, the prospective study relied on clinical history that participants themselves reported in a screening survey and a study questionnaire. ImmuneRACE Cohort 3 recovered participants were defined by two consecutive negative NP/OP PCR tests, healthcare professional clearance, or symptom resolution. In the prospective study, mobile phlebotomists collected whole blood, serum and a nasopharyngeal or oropharyngeal swab from each participant. Participants in the prospective study had the option to provide additional blood draws and questionnaires over an approximately 2-month period. Before DNA extraction, blood samples from the prospective study were shipped at room temperature or frozen.

This chain is built from TRBV12-3 or TRBV12-4 and TRBJ2-1, with 8 bases in between that match TRBD2. The TCR was taken from a man aged 40-50 years who had recovered from COVID-19. Material: PBMCs or T cells enriched from blood (not recorded which). The sequence in DNA is TGTGCCAGCAGTTTAGCGTGGGGGACTAGGAAGTTCTTC. This encodes CASSLAWGTRKFF.